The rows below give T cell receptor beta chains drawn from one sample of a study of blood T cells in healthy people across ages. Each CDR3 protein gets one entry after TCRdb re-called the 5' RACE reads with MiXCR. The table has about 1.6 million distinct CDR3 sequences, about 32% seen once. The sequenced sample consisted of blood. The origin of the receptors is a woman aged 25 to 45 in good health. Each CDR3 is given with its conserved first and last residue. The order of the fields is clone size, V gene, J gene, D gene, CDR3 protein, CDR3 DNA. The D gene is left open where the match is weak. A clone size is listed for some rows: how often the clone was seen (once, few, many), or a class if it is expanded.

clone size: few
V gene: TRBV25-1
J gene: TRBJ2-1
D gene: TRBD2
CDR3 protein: CASSGGLAGGFSNEQFF
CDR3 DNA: TGTGCCAGCAGTGGAGGACTAGCGGGAGGTTTTAGCAATGAGCAGTTCTTC

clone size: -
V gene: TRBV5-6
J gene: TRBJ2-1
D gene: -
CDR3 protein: CASSLEPLTNSHNEQFF
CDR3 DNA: TGTGCCAGCAGCTTGGAGCCCCTAACTAATAGCCACAATGAGCAGTTCTTC

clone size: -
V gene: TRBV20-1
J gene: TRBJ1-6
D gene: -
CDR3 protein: CSARANSYNSPLHF
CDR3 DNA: TGCAGTGCTAGGGCAAACTCCTATAATTCACCCCTCCACTTT

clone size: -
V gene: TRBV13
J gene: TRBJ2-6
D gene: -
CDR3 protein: CASTFQSSGANVLTF
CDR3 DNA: TGTGCCAGCACCTTCCAGAGCTCTGGGGCCAACGTCCTGACTTTC

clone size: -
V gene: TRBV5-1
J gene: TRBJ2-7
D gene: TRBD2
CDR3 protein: CASSHVAGGFYEQYF
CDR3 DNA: TGCGCCAGCAGCCATGTAGCGGGAGGGTTCTACGAGCAGTACTTC

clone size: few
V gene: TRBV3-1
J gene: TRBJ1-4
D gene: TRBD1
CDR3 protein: CASSQGTGSLKLFF
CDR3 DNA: TGTGCCAGCAGCCAAGGGACAGGAAGTCTAAAACTGTTTTTT

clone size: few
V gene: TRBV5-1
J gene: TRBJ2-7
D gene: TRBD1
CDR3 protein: CASSFGTSEGGPTYEQYF
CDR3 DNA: TGCGCCAGCAGCTTTGGTACATCGGAAGGGGGCCCTACCTACGAGCAGTACTTC

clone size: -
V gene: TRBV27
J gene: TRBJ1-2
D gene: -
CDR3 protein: CASSFSTTGGNGYTF
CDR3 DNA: TGTGCCAGCAGTTTTTCCACGACCGGGGGCAATGGCTACACCTTC

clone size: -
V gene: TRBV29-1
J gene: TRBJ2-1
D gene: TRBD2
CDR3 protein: CSAEDPGHAGLAGMDEQFF
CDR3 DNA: TGCAGCGCTGAAGATCCCGGGCACGCGGGACTAGCGGGAATGGATGAGCAGTTCTTC

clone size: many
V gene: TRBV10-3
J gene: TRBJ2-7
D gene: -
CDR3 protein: CAIGLSYEQYF
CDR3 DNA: TGTGCCATTGGACTCTCCTACGAGCAGTACTTC

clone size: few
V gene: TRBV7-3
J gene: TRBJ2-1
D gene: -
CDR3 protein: CASSPHEDGAYNEQFF
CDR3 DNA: TGTGCCAGCAGCCCGCACGAGGACGGGGCCTACAATGAGCAGTTCTTC

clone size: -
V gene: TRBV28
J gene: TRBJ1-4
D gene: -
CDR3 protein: CASVSGTGVGELFF
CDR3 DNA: TGTGCCAGCGTAAGCGGGACGGGCGTTGGGGAACTGTTTTTT

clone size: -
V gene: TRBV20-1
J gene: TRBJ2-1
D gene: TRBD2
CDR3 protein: CRARDARTSGRENEQFF
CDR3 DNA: TGCAGAGCTAGAGACGCCCGGACTAGCGGGAGGGAGAATGAGCAGTTCTTC

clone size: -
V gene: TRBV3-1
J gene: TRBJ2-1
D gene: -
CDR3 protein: CASSWGTGQYDNEQFF
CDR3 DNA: TGTGCCAGCAGCTGGGGAACGGGACAATACGACAATGAGCAGTTCTTC

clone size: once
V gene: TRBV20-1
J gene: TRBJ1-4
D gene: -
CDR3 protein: CSAQWSAEKLFF
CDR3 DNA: TGCAGTGCTCAATGGTCCGCTGAAAAACTGTTTTTT

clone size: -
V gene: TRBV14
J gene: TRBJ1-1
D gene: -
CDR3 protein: CASSKFKGGGNTEAFF
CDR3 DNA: TGTGCCAGCAGCAAGTTCAAAGGGGGAGGGAACACTGAAGCTTTCTTT

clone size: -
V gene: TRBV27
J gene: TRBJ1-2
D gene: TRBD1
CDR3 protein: CASSSSGTGIDGYTF
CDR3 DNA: TGTGCCAGCAGTTCCTCCGGGACAGGGATCGATGGCTACACCTTC

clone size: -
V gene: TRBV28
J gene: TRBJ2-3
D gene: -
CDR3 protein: CASSFEDYTDTQYF
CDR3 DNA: TGTGCCAGCAGTTTCGAAGACTACACAGATACGCAGTATTTT

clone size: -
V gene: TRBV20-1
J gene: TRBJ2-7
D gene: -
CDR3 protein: CSARVGSLAYEQYF
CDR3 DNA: TGCAGTGCTAGAGTGGGCAGTCTAGCCTACGAGCAGTACTTC

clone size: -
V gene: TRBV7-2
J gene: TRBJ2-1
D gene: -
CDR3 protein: CASSYRDLYNEQFF
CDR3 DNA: TGTGCCAGCAGCTACCGGGACCTTTACAATGAGCAGTTCTTC

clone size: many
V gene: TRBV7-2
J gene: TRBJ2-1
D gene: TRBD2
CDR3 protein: CASSLVVTSVEQFF
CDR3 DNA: TGTGCCAGCAGCTTAGTGGTGACTAGCGTTGAGCAGTTCTTC

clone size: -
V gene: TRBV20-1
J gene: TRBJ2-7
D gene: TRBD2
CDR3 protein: CSASVGLAGVEQYF
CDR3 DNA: TGCAGTGCGAGCGTCGGACTAGCGGGGGTCGAGCAGTACTTC

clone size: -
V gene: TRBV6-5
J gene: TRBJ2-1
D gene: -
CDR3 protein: CASSRTGKRTYNEQFF
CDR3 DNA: TGTGCCAGCAGTCGGACTGGCAAACGAACCTACAATGAGCAGTTCTTC

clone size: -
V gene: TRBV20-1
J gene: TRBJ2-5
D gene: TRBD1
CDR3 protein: CSASIPFSGTGARETQYF
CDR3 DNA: TGCAGTGCTAGCATACCATTTTCCGGGACAGGGGCTCGAGAGACCCAGTACTTC

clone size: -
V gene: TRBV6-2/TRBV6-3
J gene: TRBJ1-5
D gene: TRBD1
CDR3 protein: CASSSRTGGKGQPQHF
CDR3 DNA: TGTGCCAGCAGTTCCAGGACAGGGGGCAAGGGCCAGCCCCAGCATTTT

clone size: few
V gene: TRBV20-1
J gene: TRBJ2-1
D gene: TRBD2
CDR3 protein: CSARPSSGINEQFF
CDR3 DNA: TGCAGTGCTAGACCGTCTAGCGGAATAAATGAGCAGTTCTTC

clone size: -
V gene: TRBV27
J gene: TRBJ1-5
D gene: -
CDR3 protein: CASSLKGLQPQHF
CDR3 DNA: TGTGCCAGCAGTTTGAAGGGACTCCAGCCCCAGCATTTT

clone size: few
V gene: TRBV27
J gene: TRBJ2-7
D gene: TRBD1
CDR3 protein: CASGVMGQGSYEQYF
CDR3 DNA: TGTGCCAGCGGAGTTATGGGACAGGGGTCCTACGAGCAGTACTTC

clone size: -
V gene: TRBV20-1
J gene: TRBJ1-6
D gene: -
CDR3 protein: CSARDQRTGRTNSPLHF
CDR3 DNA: TGCAGTGCTAGAGATCAGAGAACAGGCAGGACGAATTCACCCCTCCACTTT

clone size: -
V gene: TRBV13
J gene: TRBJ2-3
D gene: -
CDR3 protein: CACSARPVDTQYF
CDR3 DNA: TGTGCCTGCAGCGCCAGACCCGTTGATACGCAGTATTTT

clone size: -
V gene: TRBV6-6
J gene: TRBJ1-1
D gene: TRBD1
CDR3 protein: CASRQSGGAGTEAFF
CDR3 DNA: TGTGCCAGCAGACAATCAGGGGGCGCGGGCACTGAAGCTTTCTTT

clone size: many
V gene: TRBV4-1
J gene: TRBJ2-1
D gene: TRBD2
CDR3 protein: CASSQPWTRGGHDEQFF
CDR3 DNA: TGCGCCAGCAGCCAACCCTGGACTAGGGGAGGTCACGATGAGCAGTTCTTC

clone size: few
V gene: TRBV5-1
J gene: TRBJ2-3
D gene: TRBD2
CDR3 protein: CASSRTSGEVSDTQYF
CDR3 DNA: TGCGCCAGCAGCAGGACTAGCGGGGAGGTCTCAGATACGCAGTATTTT

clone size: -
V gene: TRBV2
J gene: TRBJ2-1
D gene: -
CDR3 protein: CASDSYRDEQFF
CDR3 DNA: TGTGCCAGCGACTCCTATAGGGATGAGCAGTTCTTC

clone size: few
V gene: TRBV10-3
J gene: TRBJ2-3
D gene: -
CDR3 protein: CAINNGDTQYF
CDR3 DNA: TGTGCCATCAATAACGGAGATACGCAGTATTTT

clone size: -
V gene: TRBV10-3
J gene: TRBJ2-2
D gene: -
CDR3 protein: CAISDPKRNGELFF
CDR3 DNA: TGTGCCATCAGTGACCCGAAGCGAAACGGGGAGCTGTTTTTT

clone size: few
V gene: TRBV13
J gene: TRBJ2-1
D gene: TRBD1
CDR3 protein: CASSRPGQGRNEQFF
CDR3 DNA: TGTGCCAGCAGCCGACCCGGACAGGGGCGTAATGAGCAGTTCTTC

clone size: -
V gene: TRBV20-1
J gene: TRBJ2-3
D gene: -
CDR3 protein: CSFYVDTQYF
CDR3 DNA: TGCAGTTTTTATGTCGATACGCAGTATTTT

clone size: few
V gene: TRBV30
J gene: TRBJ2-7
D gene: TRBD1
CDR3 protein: CAWRVTGGFHEQYF
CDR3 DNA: TGTGCCTGGAGGGTGACAGGGGGCTTTCACGAGCAGTACTTC

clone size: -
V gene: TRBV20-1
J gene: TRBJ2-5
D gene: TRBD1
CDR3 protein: CSARQGAWETQYF
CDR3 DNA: TGCAGTGCTAGGCAGGGGGCGTGGGAGACCCAGTACTTC

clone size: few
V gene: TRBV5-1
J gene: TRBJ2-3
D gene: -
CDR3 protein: CASSLEDLTDTQYF
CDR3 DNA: TGCGCCAGCAGCTTGGAGGATCTCACAGATACGCAGTATTTT

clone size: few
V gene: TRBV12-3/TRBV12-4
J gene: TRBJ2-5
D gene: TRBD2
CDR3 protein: CASKSSGVQETQYF
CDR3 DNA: TGTGCCAGCAAATCTAGCGGGGTCCAAGAGACCCAGTACTTC

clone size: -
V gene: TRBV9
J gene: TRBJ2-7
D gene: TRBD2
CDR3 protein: CASSVGTSEIYKQYF
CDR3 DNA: TGTGCCAGCAGCGTAGGGACTAGCGAGATCTACAAGCAGTACTTC

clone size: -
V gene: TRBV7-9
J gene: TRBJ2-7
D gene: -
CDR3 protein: CASSFSSSSEQYF
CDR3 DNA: TGTGCCAGCAGCTTCTCATCCAGCAGCGAGCAGTACTTC

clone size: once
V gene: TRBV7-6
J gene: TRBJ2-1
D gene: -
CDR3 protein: CASSPIRGIGDNGQFF
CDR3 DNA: TGTGCCAGCAGCCCAATCAGAGGGATCGGAGACAATGGGCAGTTCTTC

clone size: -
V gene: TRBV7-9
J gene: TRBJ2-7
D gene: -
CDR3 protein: CASSSGTHSYEQYF
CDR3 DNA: TGTGCCAGCAGCTCCGGGACACACTCCTACGAGCAGTACTTC

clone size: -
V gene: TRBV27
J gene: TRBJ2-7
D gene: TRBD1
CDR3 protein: CASSFLGTESTYEQYF
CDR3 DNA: TGTGCCAGCAGTTTTTTGGGGACAGAGAGTACCTACGAGCAGTACTTC

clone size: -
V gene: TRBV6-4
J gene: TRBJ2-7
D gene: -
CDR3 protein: CASSDSLLGGTLYEQYF
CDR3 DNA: TGTGCCAGCAGTGACTCTCTTCTAGGGGGGACCCTCTACGAGCAGTACTTC

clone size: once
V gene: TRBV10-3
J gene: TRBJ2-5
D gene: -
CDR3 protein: CAISDLVYQGTQYF
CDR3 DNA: TGTGCCATCAGTGACTTGGTGTACCAAGGGACCCAGTACTTC

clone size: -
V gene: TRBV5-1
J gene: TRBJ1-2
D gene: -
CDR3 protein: CASTSGSDSSGYTF
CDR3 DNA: TGCGCCAGCACCTCTGGCTCAGACAGTAGCGGCTACACCTTC

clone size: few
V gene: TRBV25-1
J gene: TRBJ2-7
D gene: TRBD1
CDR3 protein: CASSSHLRQGYTYEQYF
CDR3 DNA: TGTGCCAGCAGCTCCCACCTTAGACAGGGTTACACCTACGAGCAGTACTTC

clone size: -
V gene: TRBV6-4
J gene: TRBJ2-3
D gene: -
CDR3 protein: CASSVRGLPTDTQYF
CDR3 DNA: TGTGCCAGCAGCGTCCGTGGGTTGCCCACAGATACGCAGTATTTT

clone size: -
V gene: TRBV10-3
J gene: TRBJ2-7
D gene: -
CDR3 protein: CAISDGPSCEQYF
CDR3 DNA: TGTGCCATCAGCGACGGACCCTCCTGCGAGCAGTACTTC